This record looks at one T cell receptor (beta chain) sequence and its context. No antigen is known for it. The CDR3 runs to 17 residues. Genomic DNA (from each subset) was split evenly across several immunoSEQ plates. Using immunoSEQ multiplex PCR, the repertoire was profiled, and TCRdb retains in-frame clones only, with some absent. The sample gives 2 million to 3 million clones, under 95% of which show up once; more than 0.35% is in the top ten. The sample is drawn from a study of shared clonotypes between healthy human individuals. Notes on the study in general: Larger estimated richness was generally recorded for naive subsets relative to memory subsets.

Donors were healthy HIV-negative adults without recent acute infections or vaccinations. The V and J genes are TRBV21-1 and TRBJ2-1; the table assigns TRBD1, which was not confirmed against the DNA. TRBV21-1 is annotated as a pseudogene. Sequencing used naive CD4+ T cells from PBMCs. Subset defined: CD45RA+ positively selected. The TCR originated in a man younger than 35 in good health. Some clones in this sample may be carry-over from other donors' samples. CDR3 amino acids: CASSKVGSSQGGNEQFF. DNA of the CDR3: TGTGCCAGCAGCAAAGTGGGGTCGTCTCAGGGGGGCAATGAGCAGTTCTTC.